One sample yielded the 16 T cell receptor beta chains listed below, sequenced in a study of beta chain features in type 1 diabetes. Regarding the study as a whole: When Type 1 diabetes patients were examined, their TCRB CDR3s proved moderately but significantly shorter in all four CD4+ subsets.

No antigen has been assigned to these receptors. The sequenced template was cDNA made from the entire isolated RNA. The data were produced by immunoSEQ multiplex PCR, yet TCRdb's version contains in-frame clones alone and is incomplete. The sample lists under 350,000 clones; roughly 25% were seen once. The sequencing input was naive CD4+ T cells from blood. The receptors shown here come from a woman in her 30s with type 1 diabetes.

This clone was seen a few times. V is TRBV15 and J is TRBJ2-1; 7 bases agree with TRBD2. The CDR3 runs to 15 residues. Germline CDR1 LNHNV, CDR2 YYDKDF (reference sequence). Germline trimming cut 3 bases from V and 6 bases from J; bases unmatched to any gene: 8. CDR3 coding DNA: TGTGCCACCAGCAGCGTTTTGGGGACTATCAATGAGCAGTTCTTC. Encoded protein: CATSSVLGTINEQFF. Full variable domain (missing parts from reference TRBV15 and TRBJ2-1): DAMVIQNPRYQVTQFGKPVTLSCSQTLNHNVMYWYQQKSSQAPKLLFHYYDKDFNNEADTPDNFQSRRPNTSFCFLDIRSPGLGDTAMYLCATSSVLGTINEQFFGPGTRLTVL.

This clone has a single count. The V call is TRBV18, the J call TRBJ2-7; perhaps TRBD2 as D (6 bases). Trimming removed 3 bases from V and 2 bases from J, with 11 bases in between. This CDR3 has 14 amino acids. Germline loops: CDR1 KGHSH, CDR2 LQKENI. CDR3 DNA sequence: TGTGCCAGCTCACCGGGGGGAGGCCCCTACGAGCAGTACTTC. Its translation: CASSPGGGPYEQYF.

V usage is TRBV4-1 and J usage is TRBJ2-7; 7 bases align to TRBD1. V trimming: 6 bases; J trimming: 2 bases; junction bases outside the gene matches: 7. Germline assignment: CDR1 MGHRA and CDR2 YSYEKL. This CDR3 has 14 amino acids. The CDR3 reads CASSAIDRAYEQYF. As DNA, the CDR3 is TGCGCCAGCAGTGCAATCGACAGGGCCTACGAGCAGTACTTC.

In its sample, this clone was seen a few times. The chain links TRBV7-9 to TRBJ2-1; 13 nucleotides align to TRBD2. CDR3 length: 18 residues. Losses at the gene ends were 3 bases for V and 4 bases for J; bases not matched to a gene: 9. Germline-derived CDR1 and CDR2 are SEHNR and FQNEAQ (reference sequence). The CDR3 sequence is CASSFRTSGSSDYNEQFF. The DNA of the CDR3 is TGTGCCAGCAGCTTTAGGACTAGCGGGAGTTCCGATTACAATGAGCAGTTCTTC.

A few counts support this clone. J is TRBJ2-4 and V is TRBV4-1; the match to TRBD2 covers 8 bases. Germline loops: CDR1 MGHRA, CDR2 YSYEKL. V lost 4 bases, J lost 7 bases, and 9 bases stayed unmatched. The CDR3 has 15 amino acids. CDR3 DNA sequence: TGCGCCAGCAGCCGCGTCGGGGGGGCGGGGAACATTCAGTACTTC. Protein product: CASSRVGGAGNIQYF.

V and J are TRBV29-1 and TRBJ1-1; 7 positions match TRBD1. The germline gives CDR1 SQVTM, CDR2 ANQGSEA. V lost 7 bases and J lost 8; bases outside the gene matches: 13. The CDR3 is 13 residues long. The CDR3 coding sequence is TGCAGCGGACTTCAATATGGAGGGGGCGAAGCTTTCTTT. The encoded protein is CSGLQYGGGEAFF.

This clone was observed a few times. The rearrangement links TRBV7-8 to TRBJ2-6; D might be TRBD1 (5 bases). Germline CDR1 is SGHVS and CDR2 is FQNEAQ. With 5 bases removed from V and 4 bases from J, the gap between germline ends came to 15 bases. This CDR3 contains 16 residues. The CDR3 DNA reads TGTGCCAGCAGCGTCTCCAGGGTTAGGGGGGCCAACGTCCTGACTTTC. Its translation: CASSVSRVRGANVLTF. The variable domain in full, completed from reference TRBV7-8 and TRBJ2-6, reads GAGVSQSPRYKVAKRGQDVALRCDPISGHVSLFWYQQALGQGPEFLTYFQNEAQLDKSGLPSDRFFAERPEGSVSTLKIQRTQQEDSAVYLCASSVSRVRGANVLTFGAGSRLTVL.

The V and J genes are TRBV30 and TRBJ2-7; the D gene is possibly TRBD1 (6 bases). V was clipped by 0 bases and J by 6 bases, with 6 bases between them. The CDR3 extends over 11 amino acids. Germline-derived CDR1 and CDR2 are GTSNPN and SVGIG (reference sequence). The CDR3 here is CAWSVGAEQYF. The CDR3 nucleotides read TGTGCCTGGAGTGTGGGGGCCGAGCAGTACTTC.

This clone was recorded a few times. CDR3 residues: CASSVLDLNPYNEQFF. The CDR3 bases are TGTGCCAGCAGCGTTCTCGACTTAAACCCTTACAATGAGCAGTTCTTC. The chain links TRBV9 to TRBJ2-1; D is uncertain. The CDR3 loop spans 16 amino acids. Germline CDR1 SGDLS, CDR2 YYNGEE. With 2 bases removed from V and 4 bases from J, the gap between germline ends came to 16 bases. The complete variable domain, with remaining parts taken from reference TRBV9 and TRBJ2-1, reads DSGVTQTPKHLITATGQRVTLRCSPRSGDLSVYWYQQSLDQGLQFLIQYYNGEERAKGNILERFSAQQFPDLHSELNLSSLELGDSALYFCASSVLDLNPYNEQFFGPGTRLTVL.

The rearrangement uses TRBV5-1 and TRBJ2-1; D is unresolved. Trimming removed 2 bases from V and 9 bases from J, with 6 bases in between. Germline V gene sequence: CDR1 SGHRS, CDR2 YFSETQ. This CDR3 is built from 11 residues. CDR3 amino acids: CASSFGVEQFF. DNA for the CDR3: TGCGCCAGCAGCTTCGGAGTTGAGCAGTTCTTC. The full variable domain, rest sourced from reference TRBV5-1 and TRBJ2-1, is KAGVTQTPRYLIKTRGQQVTLSCSPISGHRSVSWYQQTPGQGLQFLFEYFSETQRNKGNFPGRFSGRQFSNSRSEMNVSTLELGDSALYLCASSFGVEQFFGPGTRLTVL.

This chain links TRBV19 with TRBJ1-5, with D perhaps matching TRBD1 (6 bases). Trimming took off 6 bases at V and 0 bases at J, with 9 bases between the two ends. This CDR3 contains 14 residues. Per germline, CDR1 LNHDA and CDR2 SQIVND (reference sequence). CDR3 amino acids: CASSRGYSNQPQHF. DNA of the CDR3: TGTGCCAGTAGCAGGGGTTATAGCAATCAGCCCCAGCATTTT.

This clone was detected only a few times. The rearrangement joins TRBV4-1 to TRBJ1-2; TRBD1 matches 10 bases. Germline V gene data show CDR1 as MGHRA and CDR2 as YSYEKL. The V and J ends lost 3 bases and 3 bases, in that order; junction bases with no gene match: 4. This CDR3 region has 15 residues. CDR3 sequence (DNA): TGCGCCAGCAGCCAGCCGGGACAGGGGCACTATGGCTACACCTTC. This sequence encodes CASSQPGQGHYGYTF.

This clone was picked up a small number of times. The chain recombines TRBV7-9 with TRBJ2-1; 8 bases line up with TRBD2. The germline gives CDR1 SEHNR, CDR2 FQNEAQ (reference sequence). V was clipped by 4 bases and J by 5 bases; unmatched bases: 13. The CDR3 contains 17 residues. The CDR3 bases are TGTGCCAGCAGCTATACTGGTGGGGCGGGAGGCGACAATGAGCAGTTCTTC. It translates to CASSYTGGAGGDNEQFF.

Here the CDR3 DNA reads TGTGCCAGCTCACCTAACCTCGCGGGACAGAGGTCCTATGGCTACACCTTC. It encodes CASSPNLAGQRSYGYTF. This rearrangement joins TRBV18 to TRBJ1-2, with 7 bases that match TRBD1. Germline loops: CDR1 KGHSH, CDR2 LQKENI. The CDR3 has 17 amino acids. J lost 4 bases, V lost 3 bases, and 14 bases had no gene match.

The chain links TRBV7-9 to TRBJ2-1; 7 positions match TRBD1. In germline, CDR1 is SEHNR, CDR2 FQNEAQ (reference sequence). This CDR3 spans 15 amino acids. V shed 1 base, J shed 8 bases, and the junction held 8 bases outside the gene matches. CDR3 sequence: CASSLVSRGIDEQFF. The CDR3 region has the DNA TGTGCCAGCAGCTTAGTTTCCAGGGGGATCGATGAGCAGTTCTTC.

The genes are TRBV30 and TRBJ2-7; a possible D gene is TRBD1 (6 bases). Germline values: CDR1 GTSNPN, CDR2 SVGIG (reference sequence). The CDR3 is 14 residues long. V gave up 6 bases and J gave up 2 bases, with 17 bases separating them. This CDR3 reads CACEDRTTTYEQYF. The CDR3, as DNA: TGTGCCTGCGAGGACAGAACCACGACCTACGAGCAGTACTTC.